One sample yielded the 10 T cell receptor beta chains listed below, sequenced in a study of T cells in Graves' hyperthyroidism and ophthalmopathy (dated by TCRdb to between 2019 and 2020). Library creation used multiplex PCR. Sequencer: Illumina HiSeq 2000. The TCR beta CDR3 regions were amplified from the RNA transcripts. The first round of RT-PCR for the TCR CDR3 was performed with the HTBI primer set and the Qiagen OneStep RT-PCR kit. TCRdb trimmed public reads at Q25 via fastp, called clones via MiXCR and kept in-frame beta chains. Every CDR3 protein is listed once, alongside the most common genes and DNA of its rows. In all, the sample holds approximately 400,000 distinct CDR3 sequences, and roughly 14% of those were seen once. The ten most abundant clones make up less than 15% of the sample. The source material was blood. Source of these receptors: a young woman with Graves' hyperthyroidism.

Only a few counts were recorded for this clonotype. V usage is TRBV6-2 or TRBV6-3 and J usage is TRBJ2-7; D is uncertain. Germline CDR1 MNHEY, CDR2 SVGEGT. V dropped 6 bases and J dropped 3 bases, with 12 bases sitting between them. The CDR3 extends over 13 amino acids. The CDR3: CASSYVYLYEQYF. CDR3 bases: TGTGCCAGCAGCTACGTATATCTCTACGAGCAGTACTTC.

This chain joins TRBV7-6 and TRBJ1-1; D call uncertain. Trimming took off 4 bases at V and 7 bases at J, with 19 bases between the two ends. Germline V gene data show CDR1 as SGHVS and CDR2 as FNYEAQ. This CDR3 is built from 15 residues. CDR3 loop: CASSSISLLQSEAFF. The DNA of the CDR3 is TGTGCCAGCAGCTCTATAAGTCTCCTCCAAAGTGAAGCTTTCTTT.

This chain joins TRBV11-2 and TRBJ2-7; D is unresolved. V was clipped by 2 bases and J by 4 bases, with 9 bases between them. The CDR3 sequence is 13 residues long. Germline assignment: CDR1 SGHAT and CDR2 FQNNGV. Here the CDR3 reads CASSLFSAYEQYF. The CDR3 DNA reads TGTGCCAGCAGCTTATTTTCAGCGTACGAGCAGTACTTC.

A few counts support this clonotype. The chain recombines TRBV5-1 with TRBJ2-2; D not resolved. CDR3 length: 16 amino acids. The V end was cut by 5 bases, the J end by 0 bases, with 14 bases between. The germline CDR1 and CDR2 sequences are SGHRS and YFSETQ. DNA of the CDR3: TGCGCCAGCAGTTCGACGGCTCTCGCGAACACCGGGGAGCTGTTTTTT. The encoded protein is CASSSTALANTGELFF.

This clonotype has a count of ten or more. V usage is TRBV2 and J usage is TRBJ1-4; D is unclear. The germline V and J ends were trimmed by 4 bases and 0 bases, with 9 bases remaining between them. The CDR3 is 15 residues long. Germline V gives CDR1 SNHLY, CDR2 FYNNEI. The CDR3 sequence is CASSVGGATNEKLFF. CDR3 nucleotides: TGTGCCAGCAGTGTAGGAGGAGCAACTAATGAAAAACTGTTTTTT.

This clonotype was observed many times. This chain links TRBV2 with TRBJ2-3, with 13 bases identical to TRBD2. V was clipped by 5 bases and J by 0 bases; unmatched bases: 2. Germline loops: CDR1 SNHLY, CDR2 FYNNEI. The CDR3 contains 16 residues. CDR3 bases: TGTGCCAGCAGTAGGACTAGCGGGAGTAGCACAGATACGCAGTATTTT. Amino acids: CASSRTSGSSTDTQYF.

This clonotype has only a few counts. The V call is TRBV29-1, the J call TRBJ2-7; 9 nucleotides agree with TRBD1. V lost 6 bases and J lost 3; bases outside the gene matches: 9. Germline CDR1 is SQVTM and CDR2 is ANQGSEA. The CDR3 spans 14 residues. CDR3 bases: TGCAGCGTGCCCGGGACAGGGTCCATCTACGAGCAGTACTTC. Amino acids: CSVPGTGSIYEQYF.

The chain joins TRBV4-1 to TRBJ1-1; D uncertain. CDR1 is MGHRA and CDR2 is YSYEKL in the germline V gene. Trimming cost V 0 bases and J 2 bases, with 13 bases left between them. The CDR3 sequence is 16 residues long. The CDR3, as DNA: TGCGCCAGCAGCCAAGATCTGGCCCGGGCTAACACTGAAGCTTTCTTT. Amino acid sequence: CASSQDLARANTEAFF.

The gene calls are TRBV18 and TRBJ2-7; D tentatively fits TRBD1 or TRBD2 (8 bases each). V was shortened by 4 bases and J by 4 bases, with 23 bases between the two germline ends. Looked up from germline, CDR1 is KGHSH and CDR2 is LQKENI. This CDR3 contains 17 residues. The CDR3 region is CASSLDRGLGQRYEQYF. CDR3 coding DNA: TGTGCCAGCTCACTTGACAGGGGACTAGGGCAAAGGTACGAGCAGTACTTC.

This clonotype was detected ten times or more. V usage is TRBV9 and J usage is TRBJ1-6, with D possibly TRBD1 on 5 matching bases. CDR3 length equals 16 residues. V dropped 3 bases and J dropped 5 bases, with 15 bases sitting between them. Germline V gene sequence: CDR1 SGDLS, CDR2 YYNGEE. CDR3 sequence (DNA): TGTGCCAGCAGCGACAGCCAAGGGGTAAATAATTCACCCCTCCACTTT. Protein sequence: CASSDSQGVNNSPLHF. Variable domain in full (rest from reference TRBV9 and TRBJ1-6): DSGVTQTPKHLITATGQRVTLRCSPRSGDLSVYWYQQSLDQGLQFLIQYYNGEERAKGNILERFSAQQFPDLHSELNLSSLELGDSALYFCASSDSQGVNNSPLHFGNGTRLTVT.